The rows below give T cell receptor beta chains drawn from one sample of a study of blood T cell repertoires in COVID-19. TCRdb's table, derived via immunoSEQ multiplex PCR, lists solely in-frame clones and lacks some. This sample has more than 80,000 clones; over 80% occur once, and the top ten carry roughly 10%. Sequencing was done on a sample of peripheral blood. These receptors were taken from a man older than 75 with acute or convalescent COVID-19. CDR3s include the opening cysteine and the closing phenylalanine or tryptophan. The order of the fields is clone size, V gene, D gene, J gene, CDR3 protein, CDR3 DNA. A D gene is named only where the DNA matches it firmly. Clone size is stated in some rows and not others, as once, few, many or a class when expanded.

>NA|TRBV28|NA|TRBJ2-1
CASSDTGGGPFSSYNEQFF
TGTGCCAGCAGTGATACAGGAGGGGGCCCCTTCAGCTCCTACAATGAGCAGTTCTTC
>NA|TRBV5-1|NA|TRBJ1-3
CASSLGLGSGNTIYF
TGCGCCAGCAGCTTGGGACTCGGCTCTGGAAACACCATATATTTT
>NA|TRBV7-8|NA|TRBJ1-2
CASSLVQGWGYGYTF
TGTGCCAGCAGCTTAGTTCAGGGTTGGGGCTATGGCTACACCTTC
>NA|TRBV10-3|NA|TRBJ2-5
CAISPRLIQETQYF
TGTGCCATCAGTCCGAGACTGATTCAAGAGACCCAGTACTTC
>NA|TRBV3-1/TRBV3-2|TRBD1|TRBJ1-6
CASSHGTAINSPLHF
TGTGCCAGCAGCCACGGGACAGCGATTAATTCACCCCTCCACTTT
>once|TRBV18|TRBD1|TRBJ1-1
CASSLFRDRDTEAFF
TGTGCCAGCTCATTATTCCGGGACAGGGACACTGAAGCTTTCTTT
>NA|TRBV6-5|TRBD1|TRBJ1-5
CASSQGVHQPQHF
TGTGCCAGCTCCCAGGGGGTACATCAGCCCCAGCATTTT
>NA|TRBV5-1|NA|TRBJ1-1
CASSGGETEAFF
TGCGCCAGCAGCGGAGGGGAGACTGAAGCTTTCTTT
>NA|TRBV4-3|TRBD1|TRBJ1-4
CASSQSTGGAGEKLFF
TGCGCCAGCAGCCAGTCAACAGGGGGCGCGGGTGAAAAACTGTTTTTT
>NA|TRBV19|TRBD1|TRBJ1-5
CASSMTGMWVYGNQPQHF
TGTGCCAGTAGTATGACAGGGATGTGGGTGTATGGCAATCAGCCCCAGCATTTT
>NA|TRBV7-3|TRBD1|TRBJ2-1
CASSSRQGLEQFF
TGTGCCAGCAGCTCTCGACAGGGGCTTGAGCAGTTCTTC
>NA|TRBV5-1|TRBD1|TRBJ1-1
CASLEGQGLNTEAFF
TGCGCCAGCTTGGAAGGACAGGGCTTGAACACTGAAGCTTTCTTT
>NA|TRBV3-1/TRBV3-2|NA|TRBJ1-1
CASSQVAGGNTEAFF
TGTGCCAGCAGCCAAGTGGCGGGGGGAAACACTGAAGCTTTCTTT
>NA|TRBV6-1|TRBD1|TRBJ1-5
CASSERAGTGDQPQHF
TGTGCCAGCAGTGAAAGAGCCGGGACAGGAGATCAGCCCCAGCATTTT
>NA|TRBV24-1|NA|TRBJ1-5
CATAIDSNQPQHF
TGTGCCACCGCTATAGATAGCAATCAGCCCCAGCATTTT
>NA|TRBV19|NA|TRBJ1-4
CASTETSVGTDEKLFF
TGTGCCAGTACCGAGACGAGCGTCGGAACGGATGAAAAACTGTTTTTT
>NA|TRBV12-5|TRBD1|TRBJ2-1
CASGLGQGYEQFF
TGTGCTAGTGGTTTAGGACAGGGGTATGAGCAGTTCTTC